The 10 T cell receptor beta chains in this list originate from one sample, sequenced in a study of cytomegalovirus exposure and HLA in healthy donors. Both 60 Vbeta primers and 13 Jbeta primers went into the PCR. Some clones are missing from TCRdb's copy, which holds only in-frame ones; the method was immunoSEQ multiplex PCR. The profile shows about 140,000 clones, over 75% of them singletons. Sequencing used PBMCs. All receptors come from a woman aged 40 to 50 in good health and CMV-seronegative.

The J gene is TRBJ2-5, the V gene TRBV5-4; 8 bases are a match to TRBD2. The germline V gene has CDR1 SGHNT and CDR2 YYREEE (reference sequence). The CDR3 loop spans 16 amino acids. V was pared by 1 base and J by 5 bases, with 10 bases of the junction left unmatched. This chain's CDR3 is CASSLWGRGGGETQYF. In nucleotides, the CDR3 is TGTGCCAGCAGCTTGTGGGGGAGGGGCGGGGGGGAGACCCAGTACTTC.

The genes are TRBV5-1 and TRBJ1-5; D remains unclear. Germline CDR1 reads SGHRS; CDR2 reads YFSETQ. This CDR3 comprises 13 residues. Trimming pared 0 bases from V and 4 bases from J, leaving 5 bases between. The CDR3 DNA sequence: TGCGCCAGCAGCTTGGGAGAGAATCAGCCCCAGCATTTT. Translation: CASSLGENQPQHF. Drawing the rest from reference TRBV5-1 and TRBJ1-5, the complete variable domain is KAGVTQTPRYLIKTRGQQVTLSCSPISGHRSVSWYQQTPGQGLQFLFEYFSETQRNKGNFPGRFSGRQFSNSRSEMNVSTLELGDSALYLCASSLGENQPQHFGDGTRLSIL.

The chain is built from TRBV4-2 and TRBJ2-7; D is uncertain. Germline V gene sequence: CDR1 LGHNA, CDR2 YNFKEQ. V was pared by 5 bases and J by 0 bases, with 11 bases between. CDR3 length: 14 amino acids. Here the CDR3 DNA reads TGTGCCAGCAGCTTAAGACTTAGCTCCTACGAGCAGTACTTC. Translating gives CASSLRLSSYEQYF.

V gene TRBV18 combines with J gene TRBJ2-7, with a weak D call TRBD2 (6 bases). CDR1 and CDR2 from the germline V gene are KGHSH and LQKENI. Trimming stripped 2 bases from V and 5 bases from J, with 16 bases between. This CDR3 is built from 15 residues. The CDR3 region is CASSPAPGLGNEQYF. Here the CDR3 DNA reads TGTGCCAGCTCACCAGCCCCGGGACTGGGAAACGAGCAGTACTTC.

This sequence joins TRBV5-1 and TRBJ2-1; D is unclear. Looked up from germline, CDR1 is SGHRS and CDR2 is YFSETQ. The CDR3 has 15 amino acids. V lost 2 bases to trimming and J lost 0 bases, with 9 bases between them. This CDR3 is CASSFTVSSYNEQFF. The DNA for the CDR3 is TGCGCCAGCAGCTTTACGGTAAGCTCCTACAATGAGCAGTTCTTC.

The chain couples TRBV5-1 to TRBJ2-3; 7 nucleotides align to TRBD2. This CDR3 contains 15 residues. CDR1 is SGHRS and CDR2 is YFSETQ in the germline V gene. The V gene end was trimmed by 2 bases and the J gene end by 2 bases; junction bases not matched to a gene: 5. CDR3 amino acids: CASSFRAGFTDTQYF. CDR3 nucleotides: TGCGCCAGCAGCTTTCGAGCGGGGTTCACAGATACGCAGTATTTT.

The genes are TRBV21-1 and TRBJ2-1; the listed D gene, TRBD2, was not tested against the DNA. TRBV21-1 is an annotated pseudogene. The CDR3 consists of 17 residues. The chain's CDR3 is CASIPKTERDRVCEQFF. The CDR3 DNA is TGTGCCAGCATCCCAAAAACGGAGCGGGATAGGGTGTGTGAGCAGTTCTTC.

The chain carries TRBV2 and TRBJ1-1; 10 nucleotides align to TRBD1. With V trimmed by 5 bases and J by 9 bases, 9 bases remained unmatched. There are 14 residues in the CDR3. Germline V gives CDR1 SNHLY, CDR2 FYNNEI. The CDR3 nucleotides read TGTGCCAGCAGTCCGTCCACGGGACAGGGGAAAGCTTTCTTT. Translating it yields CASSPSTGQGKAFF.

In nucleotides, the CDR3 is TGTGCCAGCAGTGAAATCGGCTACGAGCAGTACTTC. Protein product: CASSEIGYEQYF. The chain combines TRBV2 with TRBJ2-7; D gene unclear. The germline V gene has CDR1 SNHLY and CDR2 FYNNEI. V lost 2 bases and J 3 bases, leaving 5 bases between the germline ends. The length of the CDR3 is 12 residues.

The CDR3 spells CASSSLGYRGLLISYEQYF. DNA of the CDR3: TGTGCCAGCAGTTCCCTGGGATATAGAGGACTCCTGATCTCCTACGAGCAGTACTTC. This rearrangement joins TRBV28 to TRBJ2-7; maybe TRBD2 (5 bases). Deletions cut 4 bases from V and 0 bases from J, with 25 bases between. This CDR3 is 19 amino acids long. CDR1 and CDR2 from the germline V gene are MDHEN and SYDVKM.